Below are 10 T cell receptor beta chains sequenced from a single sample in a study of PD-1 blockade in classical Hodgkin lymphoma. Each patient relapsed following autologous stem cell transplantation, and prior brentuximab vedotin exposure differed. Method: immunoSEQ multiplex PCR; TCRdb's copy keeps in-frame clones and lacks some. Here the sample spans 15,000 or so clones, around 82% being singletons. The source was peripheral blood mononuclear cells (PBMCs), collected at baseline. The receptors here all came from a human donor with classical Hodgkin lymphoma.

The V call is TRBV6-6, the J call TRBJ2-7; 7 bases are a match to TRBD1. Germline trimming cut 5 bases from V and 3 bases from J; bases unmatched to any gene: 7. Germline V CDR1 and CDR2: MNHNY, SVGAGI (reference sequence). The CDR3 is made up of 14 amino acids. The CDR3 spells CASSTTTGYYEQYF. The CDR3 coding sequence is TGTGCCAGCAGTACGACGACAGGGTACTACGAGCAGTACTTC.

The genes are TRBV2 and TRBJ1-5; TRBD1 agrees at 7 bases. The CDR3 length is 15 residues. CDR1 is SNHLY and CDR2 is FYNNEI in the germline V gene. V was pared by 6 bases and J by 0 bases, with 5 bases of the junction left unmatched. The DNA for the CDR3 is TGTGCCAGCAGCCCTCAGGGGGGTAGCAATCAGCCCCAGCATTTT. Its translation is CASSPQGGSNQPQHF. Based on the CDR3 plus reference TRBV2 and TRBJ1-5, the full variable domain is EPEVTQTPSHQVTQMGQEVILRCVPISNHLYFYWYRQILGQKVEFLVSFYNNEISEKSEIFDDQFSVERPDGSNFTLKIRSTKLEDSAMYFCASSPQGGSNQPQHFGDGTRLSIL.

This chain joins TRBV12-5 and TRBJ1-2, with a tentative D call TRBD1 (6 bases). Per the germline V gene, CDR1 is LGHNT and CDR2 is FRNRAP. The CDR3 covers 13 residues. V was cut by 7 bases and J by 0 bases, with 9 bases left in between. The CDR3 DNA reads as TGTGCTAGTGTACAGGGATCTAACTATGGCTACACCTTC. Translated, it gives CASVQGSNYGYTF.

This clone was counted a few times. The V gene is TRBV5-6, the J gene TRBJ1-2; D not resolved. With 2 bases removed from V and 3 bases from J, the gap between germline ends came to 8 bases. Germline V gene lookup returns CDR1 SGHDT and CDR2 YYEEEE. The CDR3 runs to 13 residues. In nucleotides, the CDR3 is TGTGCCAGCAGCTTAATCCGAGACTATGGCTACACCTTC. Protein product: CASSLIRDYGYTF.

This chain joins TRBV6-6 and TRBJ1-1; a possible D gene is TRBD1 (5 bases). V was cut by 8 bases and J by 2 bases, with 6 bases left in between. Germline V gene data show CDR1 as MNHNY and CDR2 as SVGAGI (reference sequence). The CDR3 is 11 residues long. In nucleotides, the CDR3 is TGTGCCAGCGACAGAAACACTGAAGCTTTCTTT. It specifies CASDRNTEAFF.

The J gene is TRBJ1-2, the V gene TRBV9; 8 positions match TRBD1. The CDR3 contains 17 residues. The germline gives CDR1 SGDLS, CDR2 YYNGEE. V lost 0 bases to trimming and J lost 0 bases; unmatched junction nucleotides: 7. The DNA of the CDR3 is TGTGCCAGCAGCGTAGTACTAACAGGGGGGGCTAACTATGGCTACACCTTC. Translation: CASSVVLTGGANYGYTF.

The J gene is TRBJ1-6, the V gene TRBV9; D may be TRBD1 (6 bases). Germline CDR1 reads SGDLS; CDR2 reads YYNGEE. The CDR3 loop spans 15 amino acids. Trimming pared 1 base from V and 4 bases from J, leaving 9 bases between. Written as DNA, the CDR3 is TGTGCCAGCAGCGTATTTGGACAGTATAATTCACCCCTCCACTTT. It is translated as CASSVFGQYNSPLHF.

V and J are TRBV9 and TRBJ2-1; 7 bases are a match to TRBD2. The CDR3 length is 15 residues. The germline gives CDR1 SGDLS, CDR2 YYNGEE. V shed 0 bases and J 6 bases; nucleotides not matched to a gene: 6. This CDR3 is CASSVAGREGNEQFF. The CDR3 DNA follows: TGTGCCAGCAGCGTAGCTGGCAGGGAGGGCAATGAGCAGTTCTTC.

The chain combines TRBV2 with TRBJ2-6; D gene uncertain. This CDR3 is built from 14 residues. Deletions cut 4 bases from V and 0 bases from J, with 4 bases between. The germline CDR1 and CDR2 sequences are SNHLY and FYNNEI. For the CDR3, the DNA is TGTGCCAGCAGTGGGTTCTCTGGGGCCAACGTCCTGACTTTC. Amino acid sequence: CASSGFSGANVLTF.

This clone was seen a single time. The V and J genes are TRBV6-6 and TRBJ1-6, with D perhaps TRBD1 (5 bases). CDR3 length: 15 residues. In germline, CDR1 is MNHNY, CDR2 SVGAGI (reference sequence). Trimming shortened V by 2 bases and J by 9 bases, and 14 bases separated the two germline ends. The DNA of the CDR3 is TGTGCCAGCAGTTACGTGGGAGGGGACCGTTCACCCCTCCACTTT. Translation gives CASSYVGGDRSPLHF.